These 10 T cell receptor beta chains were all obtained from the same sample, sequenced in a study of beta chain features in type 1 diabetes. Every isolated RNA sample was fully reverse transcribed, so sequencing captured expressed TCRB transcripts. TCRdb keeps only in-frame clones here, not all; method: immunoSEQ multiplex PCR. The data hold hundreds of thousands of clones, with over 10% observed a single time. Study findings and constraints: Shorter TCRB CDR3s, moderately but significantly so, marked every one of the four CD4+ subsets in Type 1 diabetes patients.

No antigen is known for these receptors. Sequencing was carried out using naive CD4+ T cells from blood. These receptors came from a man aged 18 to 30 with type 1 diabetes.

This chain connects TRBV7-2 to TRBJ2-5; 10 positions agree with TRBD1. Germline V gene data show CDR1 as SGHTA and CDR2 as FQGNSA. The CDR3 extends over 15 amino acids. J lost 7 bases, V lost 3 bases, and 8 bases had no gene match. As DNA, the CDR3 is TGTGCCAGCAGCTTGGGGACAGGGGAGCGGGGGACCCAGTACTTC. Its protein is CASSLGTGERGTQYF.

V usage is TRBV10-3 and J usage is TRBJ1-4, with a tentative D call TRBD1 (5 bases). Germline loops: CDR1 ENHRY, CDR2 SYGVKD. The CDR3 loop spans 13 amino acids. V dropped 6 bases and J dropped 7 bases, with 12 bases sitting between them. The CDR3 reads CAIRSRDVEKLFF. The CDR3 DNA sequence: TGTGCCATCAGGTCCAGGGACGTTGAAAAACTGTTTTTT.

This clone was recorded a few times. The V gene is TRBV6-5, the J gene TRBJ2-5; 10 bases match TRBD2. This CDR3 has 15 amino acids. Germline assignment: CDR1 MNHEY and CDR2 SVGAGI. Trimming at V came to 6 bases and at J to 2 bases, leaving 6 bases not matched to a gene. DNA for the CDR3: TGTGCCAGCAGATATAGCGGGGGGAAACAAGAGACCCAGTACTTC. Its protein is CASRYSGGKQETQYF.

This clone was picked up a small number of times. The rearrangement links TRBV19 to TRBJ1-3; unclear D gene. This CDR3 is built from 13 residues. Trimming removed 6 bases from V and 0 bases from J, with 6 bases in between. CDR1 and CDR2 (germline): LNHDA, SQIVND (reference sequence). CDR3 protein: CASSVFSGNTIYF. CDR3 bases: TGTGCCAGTAGCGTATTCTCTGGAAACACCATATATTTT.

Only a few counts were recorded for this clone. The V and J genes are TRBV7-9 and TRBJ2-6, with 7 bases fitting TRBD1. Germline loops: CDR1 SEHNR, CDR2 FQNEAQ (reference sequence). V gave up 5 bases and J gave up 2 bases; unmatched junction bases: 12. The CDR3 contains 18 residues. CDR3 protein: CASSTTPTGLPGANVLTF. Here the CDR3 DNA reads TGTGCCAGCAGCACGACACCGACAGGGTTACCTGGGGCCAACGTCCTGACTTTC.

The chain employs TRBV25-1 and TRBJ1-1; TRBD1 might be the D (5 bases). Germline assignment: CDR1 MGHDK and CDR2 SYGVNS. Trimming removed 3 bases at V and 5 bases at J, with 19 bases between. The CDR3 is 16 residues long. CDR3 in amino acids: CASSDPLGGLGTEAFF. In DNA, the CDR3 is TGTGCCAGCAGTGACCCCCTGGGGGGGTTGGGAACTGAAGCTTTCTTT.

The chain carries TRBV25-1 and TRBJ1-6, with a weak D call TRBD1 (5 bases). Germline values: CDR1 MGHDK, CDR2 SYGVNS. This CDR3 is 13 amino acids long. Trimming cost V 8 bases and J 9 bases, with 14 bases left between them. CDR3 in DNA: TGTGCCAGCGTCGGCAGGGCGAGTTCACCCCTCCACTTT. It yields the protein CASVGRASSPLHF.

The CDR3 spells CASKAASGQETQYF. CDR3 coding DNA: TGTGCCAGTAAGGCGGCCAGCGGCCAAGAGACCCAGTACTTC. V is TRBV19 and J is TRBJ2-5, with a tentative D call TRBD2 (5 bases). The CDR3 has 14 residues. Germline V gene lookup returns CDR1 LNHDA and CDR2 SQIVND (reference sequence). With 7 bases removed from V and 1 base from J, the gap between germline ends came to 13 bases.

This clone has just one count. V and J are TRBV19 and TRBJ1-1; TRBD1 might be the D (5 bases). Trimming removed 6 bases from V and 7 bases from J, with 15 bases in between. CDR1 and CDR2 from the germline V gene are LNHDA and SQIVND (reference sequence). This CDR3 spans 13 amino acids. The DNA for the CDR3 is TGTGCCAGTAGCAAAAGAGGGACTTTTGAAGCTTTCTTT. Translation gives CASSKRGTFEAFF.

This clone was seen just once. The CDR3 nucleotides are TGTGCCTGGACGGGCCGCTCTGGAAACACCATATATTTT. It specifies CAWTGRSGNTIYF. This chain connects TRBV30 to TRBJ1-3, with D uncertain. From germline, CDR1 is GTSNPN and CDR2 SVGIG (reference sequence). V lost 4 bases, J lost 0 bases, and 7 bases lay in between. This CDR3 region has 13 residues. The entire variable domain, with the rest obtained from reference TRBV30 and TRBJ1-3, is as follows: SQTIHQWPATLVQPVGSPLSLECTVEGTSNPNLYWYRQAAGRGLQLLFYSVGIGQISSEVPQNLSASRPQDRQFILSSKKLLLSDSGFYLCAWTGRSGNTIYFGEGSWLTVV.